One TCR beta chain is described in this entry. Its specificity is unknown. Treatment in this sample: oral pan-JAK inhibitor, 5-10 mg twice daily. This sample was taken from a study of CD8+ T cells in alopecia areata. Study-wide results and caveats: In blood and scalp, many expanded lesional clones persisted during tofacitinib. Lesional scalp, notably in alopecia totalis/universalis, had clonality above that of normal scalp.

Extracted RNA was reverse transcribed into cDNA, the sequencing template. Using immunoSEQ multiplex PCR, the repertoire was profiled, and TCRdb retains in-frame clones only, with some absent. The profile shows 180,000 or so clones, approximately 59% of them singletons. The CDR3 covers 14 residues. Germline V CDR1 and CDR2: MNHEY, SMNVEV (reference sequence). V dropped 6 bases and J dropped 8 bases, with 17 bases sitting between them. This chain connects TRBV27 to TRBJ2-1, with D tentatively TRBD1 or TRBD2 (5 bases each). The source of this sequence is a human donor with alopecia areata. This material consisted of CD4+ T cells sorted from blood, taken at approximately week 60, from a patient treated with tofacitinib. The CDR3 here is CASRLGATLDEQFF. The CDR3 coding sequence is TGTGCCAGCAGACTCGGGGCAACTTTGGATGAGCAGTTCTTC.